The 30 T cell receptor beta chains presented below share a single source sample, sequenced in a study of control samples from healthy donors and cancer patients. Sequenced by immunoSEQ multiplex PCR; TCRdb stores in-frame clones only, minus some. Here the sample spans about 94,000 clones, 90% being singletons. The sample comprised blood. These receptors all come from a young woman in good health.

The chain joins TRBV20-1 to TRBJ2-3; 7 bases are a match to TRBD1. This CDR3 has 15 residues. The V gene's germline CDR1 is DFQATT and CDR2 SNEGSKA (reference sequence). The trim removed 3 bases at V and 2 bases at J, leaving 8 bases unmatched. The CDR3 reads CSASDRDRLTDTQYF. CDR3 nucleotides: TGCAGTGCTAGTGACCGGGACAGACTCACAGATACGCAGTATTTT.

V usage is TRBV9 and J usage is TRBJ1-2; possible D gene TRBD1, 6 bases. V was pared by 0 bases and J by 1 base, with 16 bases between. CDR1 is SGDLS, CDR2 YYNGEE, per germline. The CDR3 length is 17 residues. CDR3 sequence reads: CASSVEGVVYGNYGYTF. In DNA form, the CDR3 reads TGTGCCAGCAGCGTAGAGGGGGTAGTGTACGGTAACTATGGCTACACCTTC.

The DNA for the CDR3 is TGTGCCAGCAGCCCCTCAGTCGGAGAGACCCAGTACTTC. It yields the protein CASSPSVGETQYF. The V call is TRBV5-4, the J call TRBJ2-5; unclear D gene. V lost 4 bases and J 4 bases, leaving 11 bases between the germline ends. Looked up from germline, CDR1 is SGHNT and CDR2 is YYREEE (reference sequence). The CDR3 consists of 13 residues.

This chain joins TRBV5-1 and TRBJ2-3; D gene ambiguous. Germline V gene data show CDR1 as SGHRS and CDR2 as YFSETQ. The CDR3 runs 13 residues. Trimming removed 7 bases at V and 1 base at J, with 10 bases between. CDR3 sequence: CASQTVGTDTQYF. The CDR3, as DNA: TGCGCCAGCCAAACAGTAGGCACAGATACGCAGTATTTT.

The chain links TRBV5-1 to TRBJ2-7, with D unclear. CDR1 is SGHRS, CDR2 YFSETQ, per germline. The CDR3 totals 15 residues. The V and J ends lost 4 bases and 2 bases respectively, with 16 bases between them. The CDR3 is CASSGIGAGTYEQYF. The CDR3 DNA reads TGCGCCAGCAGCGGGATTGGAGCAGGCACCTACGAGCAGTACTTC.

This clone was seen just once. The chain carries TRBV14 and TRBJ2-7; D unresolved. CDR3 length: 13 amino acids. Deletions cut 3 bases from V and 4 bases from J, with 10 bases between. Germline V gives CDR1 SGHDN, CDR2 FVKESK. The CDR3 DNA reads as TGTGCCAGCAGCCATCAGACCCATTACGAGCAGTACTTC. This encodes CASSHQTHYEQYF.

The chain links TRBV24-1 to TRBJ2-5; 8 bases are shared with TRBD1. Germline loops: CDR1 KGHDR, CDR2 SFDVKD. This CDR3 spans 15 amino acids. J lost 4 bases, V lost 2 bases, and 5 bases had no gene match. CDR3 residues: CATSDSVDRGETQYF. In nucleotides, the CDR3 is TGTGCCACCAGTGATTCAGTTGACAGGGGAGAGACCCAGTACTTC.

The chain employs TRBV7-2 and TRBJ1-2, with D unresolved. The germline V gene has CDR1 SGHTA and CDR2 FQGNSA. This CDR3 comprises 14 residues. V lost 1 base and J lost 1, with 7 bases in between. CDR3 nucleotide sequence: TGTGCCAGCAGCTTAGTAGGAGTTAACTATGGCTACACCTTC. Encoded protein: CASSLVGVNYGYTF.

This chain connects TRBV4-2 to TRBJ1-1, with D possibly being TRBD1 (6 bases). Germline CDR1 and CDR2: LGHNA and YNFKEQ. The CDR3 length is 15 residues. V shed 0 bases and J shed 5 bases, with 13 bases lying between them. As DNA, the CDR3 is TGTGCCAGCAGCCAAGAGATCTTAGGGGGGACTGAAGCTTTCTTT. Translated, it gives CASSQEILGGTEAFF.

This sequence joins TRBV6-6 and TRBJ1-1, with D tentatively TRBD1 (5 bases). This CDR3 region has 15 residues. Between the trimmed V and J ends, which lost 0 bases and 3 bases, there was a span of 11 bases. Germline assignment: CDR1 MNHNY and CDR2 SVGAGI (reference sequence). This chain's CDR3 is CASSYSASGYTEAFF. CDR3 DNA: TGTGCCAGCAGTTACTCGGCGTCAGGGTACACTGAAGCTTTCTTT.

The chain couples TRBV2 to TRBJ2-7; TRBD1 aligns across 9 bases. Germline CDR1 reads SNHLY; CDR2 reads FYNNEI. This CDR3 contains 16 residues. J was trimmed by 2 bases and V by 9 bases; bases with no gene match: 14. The CDR3 nucleotides are TGTGCCAGTGCGAAAAATCCGGGACAGGGTCCCTACGAGCAGTACTTC. Its protein is CASAKNPGQGPYEQYF. Full variable domain (outside the CDR3, taken from reference TRBV2 and TRBJ2-7): EPEVTQTPSHQVTQMGQEVILRCVPISNHLYFYWYRQILGQKVEFLVSFYNNEISEKSEIFDDQFSVERPDGSNFTLKIRSTKLEDSAMYFCASAKNPGQGPYEQYFGPGTRLTVT.

The V and J genes are TRBV5-1 and TRBJ1-2; the D gene is possibly TRBD1 (5 bases). Trimming left V 0 bases short and J 2 bases short, with 11 bases between. This CDR3 comprises 15 residues. Germline V gives CDR1 SGHRS, CDR2 YFSETQ. The CDR3 reads CASSLDGRENYGYTF. CDR3 nucleotide sequence: TGCGCCAGCAGCTTGGATGGCAGGGAGAACTATGGCTACACCTTC.

The chain combines TRBV6-6 with TRBJ1-5; D is unresolved. Per germline, CDR1 MNHNY and CDR2 SVGAGI (reference sequence). This CDR3 is built from 15 residues. The germline V and J ends were trimmed by 4 bases and 2 bases, with 12 bases remaining between them. CDR3 nucleotides: TGTGCCAGCAGTTTAGTACAGTCGGGCAATCAGCCCCAGCATTTT. It is translated as CASSLVQSGNQPQHF.

This clone occurred a few times. Distinct nucleotide sequences in the sample also encode this CDR3. The rearrangement joins TRBV2 to TRBJ2-7; perhaps TRBD1 as D (6 bases). From germline, CDR1 is SNHLY and CDR2 FYNNEI. V was shortened by 5 bases and J by 1 base, with 9 bases between the two germline ends. The length of the CDR3 is 13 residues. The CDR3 DNA reads as TGTGCCAGCAGTCGTCAGGGGTCCTACGAGCAGTACTTC. It codes for CASSRQGSYEQYF.

As regards this clone: Other DNA sequences within the sample encode an identical CDR3. The V and J genes are TRBV6-5 and TRBJ1-5; 12 bases fit TRBD1. V shed 6 bases, J shed 7 bases, and the junction held 4 bases outside the gene matches. This CDR3 has 14 residues. Germline lookup yields CDR1 MNHEY and CDR2 SVGAGI. The CDR3 protein is CASSSGQGAQPQHF. CDR3 bases: TGTGCCAGCAGCTCGGGACAGGGGGCCCAGCCCCAGCATTTT.

The CDR3 loop reads CASSLGPNQPQHF. CDR3 bases: TGCGCCAGCAGCTTGGGGCCCAATCAGCCCCAGCATTTT. The V and J genes are TRBV5-1 and TRBJ1-5; D ambiguous. Germline values: CDR1 SGHRS, CDR2 YFSETQ. This CDR3 has 13 amino acids. The germline V and J ends were trimmed by 0 bases and 3 bases, with 4 bases remaining between them.

This chain joins TRBV4-1 and TRBJ1-4, with 7 nucleotides matching TRBD1. The CDR3 length is 19 residues. Germline CDR1 MGHRA, CDR2 YSYEKL. V was clipped by 3 bases and J by 7 bases; unmatched bases: 20. Here the CDR3 DNA reads TGCGCCAGCAGCCATCCCTTTCACGGAGACAGGGACCCTCGTGAAAAACTGTTTTTT. Translating it yields CASSHPFHGDRDPREKLFF.

This clone has more than one count but fewer than ten. This chain connects TRBV6-4 to TRBJ1-1, with D maybe TRBD1 (5 bases). The germline V gene encodes CDR1 MRHNA and CDR2 SNTAGT. The ends were cut back, 3 bases at V and 1 base at J, with 9 bases in the middle. The CDR3 is 14 residues long. DNA of the CDR3: TGTGCCAGCAGTGAAGGTGGGACGAACACTGAAGCTTTCTTT. It yields the protein CASSEGGTNTEAFF.

The chain uses TRBV7-9 and TRBJ2-5; unclear D gene. This CDR3 spans 11 amino acids. The ends were cut back, 2 bases at V and 9 bases at J, with 7 bases in the middle. CDR1 is SEHNR, CDR2 FQNEAQ, per germline (reference sequence). The CDR3: CASSLFLAQYF. The DNA of the CDR3 is TGTGCCAGCAGCTTATTTTTGGCCCAGTACTTC. Using reference TRBV7-9 and TRBJ2-5 for the parts outside the CDR3, the full variable domain is DTGVSQNPRHKITKRGQNVTFRCDPISEHNRLYWYRQTLGQGPEFLTYFQNEAQLEKSRLLSDRFSAERPKGSFSTLEIQRTEQGDSAMYLCASSLFLAQYFGPGTRLLVL.

The CDR3 spells CASSRGEAFF. The CDR3 nucleotides read TGTGCCAGCAGTCGCGGGGAAGCTTTCTTT. The chain employs TRBV6-5 and TRBJ1-1; D remains ambiguous. This CDR3 comprises 10 residues. Germline CDR1 reads MNHEY; CDR2 reads SVGAGI. V dropped 5 bases and J dropped 8 bases, with 6 bases sitting between them.

Concerning this clone itself: The same CDR3 arises from other DNA sequences in this sample as well. The chain links TRBV12-3 or TRBV12-4 to TRBJ1-1; the D gene is possibly TRBD1 (5 bases). This CDR3 is built from 13 residues. V was shortened by 6 bases and J by 1 base, with 9 bases between the two germline ends. CDR3 region: CASSTDRNTEAFF. The CDR3 bases are TGTGCCAGCAGCACCGACAGGAACACTGAAGCTTTCTTT.

The CDR3 nucleotides read TGTGCCAGCAGTTACAGCTATTTGAACACTGAAGCTTTCTTT. Residues: CASSYSYLNTEAFF. V usage is TRBV6-5 and J usage is TRBJ1-1; D call uncertain. Trimming left V 2 bases short and J 0 bases short, with 7 bases between. The CDR3 has 14 residues. Germline V lookup: CDR1 MNHEY, CDR2 SVGAGI.

The chain uses TRBV4-1 and TRBJ2-3, with D possibly TRBD1 on 6 matching bases. The V gene's germline CDR1 is MGHRA and CDR2 YSYEKL. V lost 1 base, J lost 6 bases, and 20 bases lay in between. The length of the CDR3 is 17 residues. The CDR3 nucleotides read TGCGCCAGCAGCCAAGGGACAGTACTCAATATAGGGGATACGCAGTATTTT. Translating it yields CASSQGTVLNIGDTQYF.

This clone appeared a single time. V usage is TRBV13 and J usage is TRBJ2-1, with TRBD2 matching 9 bases. CDR1 is PRHDT and CDR2 is FYEKMQ in the germline V gene (reference sequence). V was pared by 5 bases and J by 9 bases, with 11 bases of the junction left unmatched. This CDR3 is built from 15 residues. CDR3 sequence reads: CASSPRGGGGGEQFF. The CDR3 nucleotides are TGTGCCAGCAGCCCCAGGGGCGGGGGGGGCGGTGAGCAGTTCTTC.

The chain links TRBV9 to TRBJ1-2; D possibly corresponds to TRBD1 (5 bases). CDR3 size: 15 residues. Per the germline V gene, CDR1 is SGDLS and CDR2 is YYNGEE. Trimming cost V 3 bases and J 1 base, with 13 bases left between them. CDR3 loop: CASSARDGGNYGYTF. CDR3 sequence (DNA): TGTGCCAGCAGCGCCCGGGACGGAGGTAACTATGGCTACACCTTC.

This clone was detected only once. The V and J genes are TRBV4-1 and TRBJ1-5; 11 positions match TRBD1. CDR1 is MGHRA and CDR2 is YSYEKL in the germline V gene. V was clipped by 4 bases and J by 1 base; unmatched bases: 0. This CDR3 spans 15 amino acids. For the CDR3, the DNA is TGCGCCAGCAGCCGGGACAGGGGGAGCAATCAGCCCCAGCATTTT. Translating it yields CASSRDRGSNQPQHF.

This chain uses TRBV10-2 with TRBJ2-3, with TRBD2 matching over 8 bases. CDR1 and CDR2 from the germline V gene are WSHSY and SAAADI. V lost 1 base, J lost 2 bases, and 5 bases stayed unmatched. The CDR3 consists of 16 residues. CDR3 region: CASSEYAAGDTDTQYF. The CDR3 bases are TGCGCCAGCAGTGAGTATGCAGCGGGAGACACAGATACGCAGTATTTT.

The rearrangement uses TRBV2 and TRBJ1-1; D unclear. The germline V gene has CDR1 SNHLY and CDR2 FYNNEI. V was pared by 4 bases and J by 5 bases, with 11 bases between. The CDR3 contains 13 residues. In nucleotides, the CDR3 is TGTGCCAGCAGTGTCTCCCTCTCGACTGAAGCTTTCTTT. This sequence encodes CASSVSLSTEAFF.

The count of this clone is one. This sequence joins TRBV18 and TRBJ1-2, with D maybe TRBD1 (5 bases). With 0 bases removed from V and 5 bases from J, the gap between germline ends came to 13 bases. Germline V lookup: CDR1 KGHSH, CDR2 LQKENI. The CDR3 length is 15 residues. The CDR3 loop reads CASSPPGGVGYGYTF. As DNA, the CDR3 is TGTGCCAGCTCACCACCGGGAGGGGTTGGTTATGGCTACACCTTC.

The genes are TRBV6-5 and TRBJ2-7; TRBD1 aligns across 7 bases. CDR3 length equals 15 residues. V dropped 6 bases and J dropped 7; count of bases not matched to a gene: 15. The germline gives CDR1 MNHEY, CDR2 SVGAGI. The CDR3 coding sequence is TGTGCCAGCAGCCCGACAGGGACCCTCTGGGGGGAGCAGTACTTC. Translation: CASSPTGTLWGEQYF.